The sequence of this TCR beta chain was determined in a study of T cell responses to AZD1222 COVID-19 vaccine. Study-wide points: It should be noted that donors were predominantly white British and more often female, and clonal diversity was possibly underestimated. The reported proportion of spike-specific TCRs targeting unmutated variant regions was nearly half.

The data were produced by immunoSEQ multiplex PCR, yet TCRdb's version contains in-frame clones alone and is incomplete. The repertoire holds 110,000 or so clones, with approximately 88% as singletons. Remarks on this clone: Its antigen is unidentified.

The sample here was peripheral blood, taken 28 days after the second AZD1222 dose. The sequence derives from an adult who received the AZD1222 COVID-19 vaccine.

In DNA, the CDR3 is TGTGCCAGCAGCCGGACACTGAACACTGAAGCTTTCTTT. As protein: CASSRTLNTEAFF. This rearrangement joins TRBV5-6 to TRBJ1-1; tentative D call: TRBD1 (5 bases). Trimming cost V 4 bases and J 0 bases, with 7 bases left between them. The CDR3 totals 13 residues. CDR1 SGHDT and CDR2 YYEEEE come from the germline V gene.